This T cell receptor (beta chain) was identified during a study of OX40 agonist ivuxolimab in advanced cancers. Study context: Patients with hepatocellular carcinoma, melanoma, renal cell or head and neck cancer made up the dose-escalation patients. Findings of the study overall: At doses 0.1 to 3.0 mg/kg, CD4+ and CD8+ clones expanded.

As for this clone: Its antigen is unidentified.

TCRdb keeps only in-frame clones here, not all; method: immunoSEQ multiplex PCR. Of more than 55,000 clones listed, 75% to 85% were seen once; the top ten hold 11%. Trimming removed 1 base at V and 3 bases at J, with 16 bases between. The CDR3 has 16 amino acids. CDR1 is SGHVS, CDR2 FQNEAQ, per germline. The clonotype originates from an adult with an advanced solid tumor such as melanoma, head and neck, liver or kidney cancer. This chain uses TRBV7-8 with TRBJ2-7; possible D gene TRBD2, 5 bases. This specimen was CD4+ or CD8+ T cells sorted from blood, taken in a trial of the OX40 agonist ivuxolimab. The CDR3 nucleotides read TGTGCCAGCAGCTTAGAGCGGAGTTTGACGAGCTACGAGCAGTACTTC. Encoded protein: CASSLERSLTSYEQYF.